These T cell receptor beta chains were read from a single sample in a study of T-cell memory formation after mild COVID-19. MiXCR was run by TCRdb on the 5' RACE reads, yielding one entry per CDR3 protein. The sample records roughly 130,000 distinct CDR3 sequences, 15% to 20% being singletons. Sequencing input: PBMCs or a T cell subset sorted from them (not recorded which). The receptors originated from a man aged 18 to 29 who had mild COVID-19 (a few samples of this study predate the infection). Cell type and time point are not known. The CDR3 runs from the conserved cysteine through the conserved F or W. The D gene is left open where the match is weak. The size field is filled for only some rows; it gives once, few, many or a size class.

clone_size	cdr3_length	v_call	d_call	j_call	cdr3_aa	cdr3_nt
NA	16	TRBV4-2	NA	TRBJ2-6	CASSPRQGTGANVLTF	TGTGCCAGCAGCCCCCGTCAGGGTACTGGGGCCAACGTCCTGACTTTC
NA	14	TRBV27	NA	TRBJ2-3	CASSRTPAGDTQYF	TGTGCCAGCAGTCGGACACCAGCGGGAGATACGCAGTATTTT
NA	14	TRBV10-3	TRBD2	TRBJ2-1	CAISASGGDNEQFF	TGTGCCATCAGTGCCAGCGGGGGGGATAATGAGCAGTTCTTC
few	13	TRBV7-2	NA	TRBJ2-5	CASSSSNLETQYF	TGTGCCAGCAGCTCGAGCAACTTAGAGACCCAGTACTTC
NA	17	TRBV5-5	NA	TRBJ2-6	CASSRTLRDAGANVLTF	TGTGCCAGCAGCCGTACGCTGAGGGATGCTGGGGCCAACGTCCTGACTTTC
few	15	TRBV12-3/TRBV12-4	NA	TRBJ1-1	CASSLNPGGGTEAFF	TGTGCCAGCAGTTTAAATCCGGGAGGGGGCACTGAAGCTTTCTTT
few	16	TRBV19	TRBD1	TRBJ2-3	CASSLSQGALPDTQYF	TGTGCCAGTAGCCTGTCCCAGGGGGCCCTCCCAGATACGCAGTATTTT
few	18	TRBV18	NA	TRBJ2-4	CASSPPEWQGLGKNIQYF	TGTGCCAGCTCACCACCGGAGTGGCAGGGGTTAGGCAAAAACATTCAGTACTTC
NA	13	TRBV30	NA	TRBJ1-3	CAVGVYSGNTIYF	TGTGCCGTGGGGGTATACTCTGGAAACACCATATATTTT
NA	14	TRBV3-1	NA	TRBJ1-1	CASSQDLLLATAFF	TGTGCCAGCAGCCAAGATCTTCTCCTTGCGACGGCTTTCTTT
NA	13	TRBV5-1	NA	TRBJ2-7	CASSLEGTYEQYF	TGCGCCAGCAGCTTAGAGGGGACCTACGAGCAGTACTTC
many	15	TRBV7-2	NA	TRBJ1-1	CASSLALSFGGVAFF	TGTGCCAGCAGCTTAGCGCTATCATTCGGGGGTGTAGCTTTCTTT
NA	14	TRBV5-4	NA	TRBJ1-2	CASSPEGAGYGYTF	TGTGCCAGCAGCCCGGAAGGGGCTGGGTATGGCTACACCTTC
NA	14	TRBV2	NA	TRBJ2-2	CASTGYPNTGELFF	TGTGCCAGCACAGGGTATCCGAACACCGGGGAGCTGTTTTTT
few	15	TRBV7-2	NA	TRBJ2-1	CASSLGRGQLDEQFF	TGTGCCAGCAGCTTAGGTCGGGGACAACTCGATGAGCAGTTCTTC
NA	14	TRBV6-5	NA	TRBJ1-2	CASSRGSRYYGYTF	TGTGCCAGCAGCCGGGGTAGTAGGTACTATGGCTACACCTTC
few	12	TRBV2	NA	TRBJ2-5	CASDGGLKTQYF	TGTGCCAGCGATGGGGGGCTGAAGACCCAGTACTTC
few	13	TRBV5-1	TRBD1	TRBJ2-7	CASSLADRGEQYF	TGCGCCAGCAGCTTGGCCGACAGGGGCGAGCAGTACTTC
NA	15	TRBV7-2	NA	TRBJ1-2	CASSLEVGGRYGYTF	TGTGCCAGCAGCTTAGAGGTTGGGGGGCGTTATGGCTACACCTTC
few	15	TRBV12-3/TRBV12-4	TRBD1	TRBJ1-2	CASSSSGTGGDGYTF	TGTGCCAGCAGTTCTTCCGGGACAGGGGGCGATGGCTACACCTTC
NA	15	TRBV18	TRBD1	TRBJ2-1	CASSWQQGASNEQFF	TGTGCCAGCTCCTGGCAACAGGGGGCCTCCAATGAGCAGTTCTTC
few	12	TRBV7-2	NA	TRBJ2-3	CASSPHLDTQYF	TGTGCCAGCAGCCCCCACTTAGATACGCAGTATTTT
NA	16	TRBV5-1	NA	TRBJ2-5	CASSLARDSSSETQYF	TGCGCCAGCAGCTTGGCCCGGGATTCCTCATCGGAGACCCAGTACTTC
few	16	TRBV4-3	TRBD1	TRBJ2-5	CASSQEIQDRGETQYF	TGCGCCAGCAGCCAAGAGATCCAGGACAGGGGGGAGACCCAGTACTTC
few	15	TRBV6-5	TRBD1	TRBJ1-2	CASSYSTGSNYGYTF	TGTGCCAGCAGTTACTCGACAGGGTCTAACTATGGCTACACCTTC
NA	13	TRBV12-3/TRBV12-4	NA	TRBJ1-1	CASSLRQDTEAFF	TGTGCCAGCAGTTTAAGACAGGACACTGAAGCTTTCTTT
NA	15	TRBV4-1	NA	TRBJ1-5	CASSQVGRGNQPQHF	TGCGCCAGCAGCCAAGTTGGTCGGGGCAATCAGCCCCAGCATTTT
NA	16	TRBV11-2	NA	TRBJ1-2	CASSWPRQGGSYGYTF	TGTGCCAGCAGCTGGCCCCGGCAGGGTGGTTCCTATGGCTACACCTTC
many	15	TRBV3-1	NA	TRBJ2-2	CASNPGLQNTGELFF	TGTGCCAGCAACCCGGGACTCCAAAACACCGGGGAGCTGTTTTTT
NA	13	TRBV7-8	NA	TRBJ2-5	CASSLAVGETQYF	TGTGCCAGCAGCTTAGCAGTAGGAGAGACCCAGTACTTC
NA	18	TRBV7-9	TRBD2	TRBJ2-2	CASSSGTSGGVNTGELFF	TGTGCCAGCAGCTCCGGGACTAGCGGGGGGGTTAACACCGGGGAGCTGTTTTTT
few	17	TRBV5-1	TRBD2	TRBJ2-7	CASSQGLAALTGYEQYF	TGCGCCAGCAGCCAAGGACTAGCGGCCCTAACCGGGTACGAGCAGTACTTC
few	14	TRBV30	NA	TRBJ2-5	CAWRKWSTQETQYF	TGTGCCTGGAGAAAATGGTCAACCCAAGAGACCCAGTACTTC
NA	14	TRBV7-2	TRBD2	TRBJ2-1	CASSPRGGAVQQFF	TGTGCCAGCAGCCCCCGGGGGGGCGCGGTTCAGCAGTTCTTC
many	16	TRBV12-3/TRBV12-4	NA	TRBJ2-1	CASRSRGPSSYNEQFF	TGTGCCAGCAGGTCCAGGGGACCCAGCTCCTACAATGAGCAGTTCTTC
NA	17	TRBV3-1	NA	TRBJ1-4	CASSQESGDHRGEKLFF	TGTGCCAGCAGCCAAGAAAGTGGGGACCATAGAGGGGAAAAACTGTTTTTT
many	13	TRBV7-2	NA	TRBJ2-1	CASSSQPGYEQFF	TGTGCCAGCAGCTCCCAGCCAGGGTATGAGCAGTTCTTC
few	15	TRBV21-1	NA	TRBJ1-5	CASSKSGSSTKPQHF	TGTGCCAGCAGCAAATCCGGCAGCTCCACCAAGCCCCAGCATTTT
few	16	TRBV5-1	TRBD2	TRBJ2-5	CASSLPSGGGQETQYF	TGCGCCAGCAGCTTACCCAGCGGGGGGGGGCAAGAGACCCAGTACTTC
few	13	TRBV7-2	TRBD1	TRBJ2-2	CASSRQGTGELFF	TGTGCCAGCAGCAGACAGGGGACCGGGGAGCTGTTTTTT
NA	15	TRBV5-1	NA	TRBJ1-4	CASSLGSRNNEKLFF	TGCGCCAGCAGCTTGGGCAGTAGAAATAATGAAAAACTGTTTTTT
NA	16	TRBV9	TRBD1	TRBJ2-7	CASSPQGGNPLYEQYF	TGTGCCAGCAGCCCCCAAGGGGGCAACCCACTATACGAGCAGTACTTC
NA	14	TRBV20-1	TRBD2	TRBJ2-1	CSALAGTHGNEQFF	TGCAGTGCTCTAGCGGGGACACATGGTAATGAGCAGTTCTTC
few	15	TRBV7-2	TRBD2	TRBJ2-1	CASSLELAGYNEQFF	TGTGCCAGCAGCTTAGAGCTAGCGGGTTACAATGAGCAGTTCTTC
NA	14	TRBV12-3/TRBV12-4	NA	TRBJ1-2	CASSLFAYSGGYTF	TGTGCCAGCAGTTTATTCGCCTACTCGGGGGGCTACACCTTC
NA	14	TRBV5-1	NA	TRBJ1-1	CASSLSTGNTEAFF	TGCGCCAGCAGCTTGTCTACTGGGAACACTGAAGCTTTCTTT
NA	16	TRBV4-1	TRBD1	TRBJ1-4	CASSQPDRAPNEKLFF	TGCGCCAGCAGCCAACCCGACAGGGCGCCTAATGAAAAACTGTTTTTT
few	14	TRBV6-5	NA	TRBJ1-2	CASSVVGEGRGYTF	TGTGCCAGCAGTGTGGTTGGGGAGGGTCGTGGCTACACCTTC
NA	15	TRBV5-1	TRBD2	TRBJ2-7	CASSYGLAGAYEQYF	TGCGCCAGCAGCTACGGACTAGCGGGGGCCTACGAGCAGTACTTC
NA	14	TRBV5-1	TRBD1	TRBJ1-6	CASSLGTGSPPLHF	TGCGCCAGCAGCTTGGGGACAGGGTCCCCACCCCTCCACTTT
few	16	TRBV6-2/TRBV6-3	TRBD1	TRBJ2-2	CASSFRQGPNTGELFF	TGTGCCAGCAGTTTCAGACAGGGACCGAACACCGGGGAGCTGTTTTTT